The 3 T cell receptor beta chains below all came from one sample that was sequenced in a study of shared clonotypes between healthy human individuals. Method: immunoSEQ multiplex PCR; TCRdb's copy keeps in-frame clones and lacks some. Altogether about 380,000 clones are present, around 96% being singletons, with the ten largest covering 0.25% to 0.35%. Sequences were obtained from memory CD8+ T cells sorted from blood. The sample's subset: CD45RO+ cells pooled with CCR7-negative TemRA cells. The receptors were sampled from a man between 25 and 39 years old in good health.

The chain recombines TRBV9 with TRBJ2-7, with 13 positions matching TRBD2. CDR1 is SGDLS and CDR2 is YYNGEE in the germline V gene. With 3 bases clipped from V and 4 bases from J, the junction kept 1 base outside the gene matches. The CDR3 is 14 residues long. The CDR3 loop is CASSEGLAGYEQYF. The CDR3 bases are TGTGCCAGCAGCGAGGGACTAGCGGGATACGAGCAGTACTTC.

The genes are TRBV25-1 and TRBJ2-2, with D perhaps TRBD1 (5 bases). V was clipped by 3 bases and J by 5 bases, with 13 bases between them. This CDR3 has 15 amino acids. Germline values: CDR1 MGHDK, CDR2 SYGVNS. This CDR3 is CASSEGRRATGELFF. As DNA, the CDR3 is TGTGCCAGCAGTGAGGGGCGCAGGGCTACCGGGGAGCTGTTTTTT.

This clone has more than one count but fewer than ten. The chain carries TRBV19 and TRBJ1-1, with 8 positions matching TRBD1. Germline V lookup: CDR1 LNHDA, CDR2 SQIVND (reference sequence). The CDR3 sequence is 14 residues long. The trim removed 6 bases at V and 4 bases at J, leaving 7 bases unmatched. In DNA, the CDR3 is TGTGCCAGTAGGACACAGGGGGAGGGCACTGAAGCTTTCTTT. Translation: CASRTQGEGTEAFF.